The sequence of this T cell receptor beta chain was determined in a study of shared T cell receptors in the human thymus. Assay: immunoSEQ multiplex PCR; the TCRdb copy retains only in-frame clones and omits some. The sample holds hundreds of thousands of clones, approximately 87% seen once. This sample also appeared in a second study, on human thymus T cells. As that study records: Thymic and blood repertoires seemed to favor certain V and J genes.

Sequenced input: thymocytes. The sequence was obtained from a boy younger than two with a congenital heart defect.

The CDR3 bases are TGTGCCAGCAGCCCCAGCGGGACCGGAGGGGCAGATACGCAGTATTTT. Protein product: CASSPSGTGGADTQYF. This chain joins TRBV27 and TRBJ2-3; 7 bases fit TRBD2. Germline CDR1 is MNHEY and CDR2 is SMNVEV (reference sequence). This CDR3 region has 16 residues. The V segment lost 6 bases and the J segment 4 bases; nucleotides outside the gene matches: 13.